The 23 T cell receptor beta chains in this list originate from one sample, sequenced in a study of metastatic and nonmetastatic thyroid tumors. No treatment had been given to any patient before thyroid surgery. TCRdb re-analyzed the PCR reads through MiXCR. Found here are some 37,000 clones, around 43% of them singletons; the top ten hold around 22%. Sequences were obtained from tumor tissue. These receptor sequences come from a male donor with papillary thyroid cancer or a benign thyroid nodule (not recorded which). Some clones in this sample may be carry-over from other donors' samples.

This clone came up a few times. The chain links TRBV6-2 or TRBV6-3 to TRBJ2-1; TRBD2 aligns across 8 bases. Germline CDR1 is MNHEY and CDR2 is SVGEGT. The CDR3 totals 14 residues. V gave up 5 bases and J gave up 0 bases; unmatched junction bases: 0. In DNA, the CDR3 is TGTGCCAGCAGTAGCGGGAGCTCCTACAATGAGCAGTTCTTC. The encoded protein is CASSSGSSYNEQFF.

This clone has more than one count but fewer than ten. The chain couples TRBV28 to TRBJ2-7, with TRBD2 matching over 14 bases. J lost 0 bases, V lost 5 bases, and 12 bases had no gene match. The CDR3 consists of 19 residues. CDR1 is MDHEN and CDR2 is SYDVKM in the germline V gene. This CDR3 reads CASSPLPGLAGVASYEQYF. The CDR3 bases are TGTGCCAGCAGTCCTCTCCCGGGACTAGCGGGAGTGGCCTCCTACGAGCAGTACTTC.

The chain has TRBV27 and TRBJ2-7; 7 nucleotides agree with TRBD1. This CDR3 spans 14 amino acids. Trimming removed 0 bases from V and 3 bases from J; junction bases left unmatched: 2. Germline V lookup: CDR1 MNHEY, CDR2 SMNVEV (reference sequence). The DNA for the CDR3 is TGTGCCAGCAGTTTATCAGCAGGGGGCTACGAGCAGTACTTC. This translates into CASSLSAGGYEQYF.

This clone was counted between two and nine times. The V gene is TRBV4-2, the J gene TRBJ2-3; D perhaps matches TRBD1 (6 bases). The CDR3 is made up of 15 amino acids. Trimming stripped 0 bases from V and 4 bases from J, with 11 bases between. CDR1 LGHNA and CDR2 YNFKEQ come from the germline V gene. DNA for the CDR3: TGTGCCAGCAGCCAAGAGAGGGCAGGGGCAGATACGCAGTATTTT. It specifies CASSQERAGADTQYF.

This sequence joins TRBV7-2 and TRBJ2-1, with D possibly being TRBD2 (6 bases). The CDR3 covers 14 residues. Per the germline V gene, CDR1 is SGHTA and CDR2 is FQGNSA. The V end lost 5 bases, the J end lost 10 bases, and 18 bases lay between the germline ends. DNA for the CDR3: TGTGCCAGCAGCCCGGGACTGCACCAAGGGGAGCAGTTCTTC. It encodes CASSPGLHQGEQFF.

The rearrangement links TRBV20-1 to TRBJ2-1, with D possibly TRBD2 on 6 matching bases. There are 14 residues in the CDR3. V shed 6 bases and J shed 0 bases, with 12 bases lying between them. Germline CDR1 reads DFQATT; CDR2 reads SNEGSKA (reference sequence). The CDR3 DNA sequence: TGCAGTGCCCAATCCGGGAGCTCCTACAATGAGCAGTTCTTC. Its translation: CSAQSGSSYNEQFF.

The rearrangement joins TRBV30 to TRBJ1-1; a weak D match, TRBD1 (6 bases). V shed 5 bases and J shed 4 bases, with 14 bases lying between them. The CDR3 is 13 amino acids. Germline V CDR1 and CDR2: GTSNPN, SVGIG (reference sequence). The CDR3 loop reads CAWDRDTITEAFF. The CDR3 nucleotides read TGTGCCTGGGACCGGGACACCATCACTGAAGCTTTCTTT.

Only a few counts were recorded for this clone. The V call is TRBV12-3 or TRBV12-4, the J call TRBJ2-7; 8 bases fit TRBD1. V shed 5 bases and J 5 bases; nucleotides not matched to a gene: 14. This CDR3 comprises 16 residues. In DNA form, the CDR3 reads TGTGCCAGCAGTCCGAATTGGGACAGGAGCGACCACGAGCAGTACTTC. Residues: CASSPNWDRSDHEQYF.

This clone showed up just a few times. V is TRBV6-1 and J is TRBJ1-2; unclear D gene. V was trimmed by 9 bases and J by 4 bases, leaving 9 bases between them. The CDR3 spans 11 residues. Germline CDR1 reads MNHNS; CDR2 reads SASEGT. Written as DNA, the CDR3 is TGTGCCAGTGACTCCTCCTATGGCTACACCTTC. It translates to CASDSSYGYTF.

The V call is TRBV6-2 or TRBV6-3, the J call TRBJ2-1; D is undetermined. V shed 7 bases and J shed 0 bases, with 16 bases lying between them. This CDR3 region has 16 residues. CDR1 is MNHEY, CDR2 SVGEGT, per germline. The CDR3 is CASTHPQGISYNEQFF. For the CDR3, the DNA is TGTGCCAGCACTCACCCCCAAGGAATCTCCTACAATGAGCAGTTCTTC.

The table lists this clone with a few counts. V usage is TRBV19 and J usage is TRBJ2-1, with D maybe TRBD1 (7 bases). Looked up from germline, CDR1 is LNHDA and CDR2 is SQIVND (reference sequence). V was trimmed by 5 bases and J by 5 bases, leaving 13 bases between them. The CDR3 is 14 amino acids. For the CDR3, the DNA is TGTGCCAGTAGTCCCAGGGGGGCAAACAATGAGCAGTTCTTC. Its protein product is CASSPRGANNEQFF. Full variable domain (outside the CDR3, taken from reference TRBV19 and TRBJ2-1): DGGITQSPKYLFRKEGQNVTLSCEQNLNHDAMYWYRQDPGQGLRLIYYSQIVNDFQKGDIAEGYSVSREKKESFPLTVTSAQKNPTAFYLCASSPRGANNEQFFGPGTRLTVL.

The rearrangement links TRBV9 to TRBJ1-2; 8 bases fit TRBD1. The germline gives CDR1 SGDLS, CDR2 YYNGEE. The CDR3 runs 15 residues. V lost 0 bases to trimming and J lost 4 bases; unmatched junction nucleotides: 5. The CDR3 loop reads CASSVGSGGPYGYTF. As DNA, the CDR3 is TGTGCCAGCAGCGTAGGGTCAGGGGGCCCCTATGGCTACACCTTC.

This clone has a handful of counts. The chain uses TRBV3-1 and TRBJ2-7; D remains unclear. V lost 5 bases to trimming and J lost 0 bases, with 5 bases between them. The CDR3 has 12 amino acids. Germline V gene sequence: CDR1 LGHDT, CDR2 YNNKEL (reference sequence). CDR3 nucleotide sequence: TGTGCCAGCAGCTGGGGCTCCTACGAGCAGTACTTC. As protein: CASSWGSYEQYF.

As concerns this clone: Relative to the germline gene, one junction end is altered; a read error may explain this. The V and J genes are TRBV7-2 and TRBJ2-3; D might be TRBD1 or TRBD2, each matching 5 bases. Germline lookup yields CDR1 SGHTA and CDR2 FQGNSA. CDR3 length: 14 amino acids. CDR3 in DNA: TGTGCCAGCAGCAGAGGACTGACGACAGATACACAGTATTTT. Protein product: CASSRGLTTDTQYF. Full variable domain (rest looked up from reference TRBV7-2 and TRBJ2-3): GAGVSQSPSNKVTEKGKDVELRCDPISGHTALYWYRQSLGQGLEFLIYFQGNSAPDKSGLPSDRFSAERTGGSVSTLTIQRTQQEDSAVYLCASSRGLTTDTQYFGPGTRLTVL.

CDR3 sequence (DNA): TGTGCCAGCAGCTTGGGACAGTCGATTGAAGCTTTCTTT. Translation gives CASSLGQSIEAFF. The chain is built from TRBV7-8 and TRBJ1-1, with TRBD1 matching 7 bases. The CDR3 has 13 amino acids. Germline V lookup: CDR1 SGHVS, CDR2 FQNEAQ. V dropped 3 bases and J dropped 7; count of bases not matched to a gene: 5.

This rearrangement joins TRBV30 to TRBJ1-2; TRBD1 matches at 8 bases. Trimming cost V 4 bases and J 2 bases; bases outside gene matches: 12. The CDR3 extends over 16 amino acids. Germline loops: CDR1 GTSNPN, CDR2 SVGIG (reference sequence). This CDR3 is CAWTRGDRLTNYGYTF. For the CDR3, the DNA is TGTGCCTGGACGAGGGGGGACAGGCTCACCAACTATGGCTACACCTTC.

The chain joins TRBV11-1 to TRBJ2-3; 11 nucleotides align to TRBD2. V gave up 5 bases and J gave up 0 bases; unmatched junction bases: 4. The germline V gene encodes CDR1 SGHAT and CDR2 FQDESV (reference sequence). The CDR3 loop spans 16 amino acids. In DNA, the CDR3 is TGTGCCAGCAGCGGCAGACTAGCGGGAAGCACAGATACGCAGTATTTT. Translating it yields CASSGRLAGSTDTQYF. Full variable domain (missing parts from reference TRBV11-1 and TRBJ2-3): EAEVAQSPRYKITEKSQAVAFWCDPISGHATLYWYRQILGQGPELLVQFQDESVVDDSQLPKDRFSAERLKGVDSTLKIQPAELGDSAMYLCASSGRLAGSTDTQYFGPGTRLTVL.

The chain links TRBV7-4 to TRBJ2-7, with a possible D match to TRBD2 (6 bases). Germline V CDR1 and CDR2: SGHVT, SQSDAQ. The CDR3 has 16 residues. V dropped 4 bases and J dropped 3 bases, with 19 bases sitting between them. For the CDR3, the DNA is TGTGCCAGCAGCTCAAACGGGATAGCGGTATACTACGAGCAGTACTTC. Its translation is CASSSNGIAVYYEQYF.

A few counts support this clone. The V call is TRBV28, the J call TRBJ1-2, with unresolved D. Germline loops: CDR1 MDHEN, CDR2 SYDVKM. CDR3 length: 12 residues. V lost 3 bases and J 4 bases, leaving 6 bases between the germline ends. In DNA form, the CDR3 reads TGTGCCAGCAGTTTTCAGCTCTATGGCTACACCTTC. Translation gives CASSFQLYGYTF.

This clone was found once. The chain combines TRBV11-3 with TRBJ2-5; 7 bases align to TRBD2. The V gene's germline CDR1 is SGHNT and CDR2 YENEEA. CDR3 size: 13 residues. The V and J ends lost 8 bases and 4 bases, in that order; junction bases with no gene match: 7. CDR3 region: CASGGSSGETQYF. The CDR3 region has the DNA TGTGCCAGCGGGGGGTCTAGCGGAGAGACCCAGTACTTC.

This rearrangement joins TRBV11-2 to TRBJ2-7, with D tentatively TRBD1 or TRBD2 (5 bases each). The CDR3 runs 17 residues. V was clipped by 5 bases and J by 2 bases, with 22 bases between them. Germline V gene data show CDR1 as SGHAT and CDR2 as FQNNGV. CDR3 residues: CASSPRAGTASTYEQYF. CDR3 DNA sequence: TGTGCCAGCAGCCCTCGAGCCGGGACGGCGTCGACCTACGAGCAGTACTTC.

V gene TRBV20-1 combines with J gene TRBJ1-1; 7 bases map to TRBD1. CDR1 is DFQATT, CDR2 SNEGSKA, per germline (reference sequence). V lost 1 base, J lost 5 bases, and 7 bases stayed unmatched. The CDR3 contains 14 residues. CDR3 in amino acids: CSARAGRGVTEAFF. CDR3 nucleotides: TGCAGTGCTAGAGCTGGCAGGGGGGTGACTGAAGCTTTCTTT.

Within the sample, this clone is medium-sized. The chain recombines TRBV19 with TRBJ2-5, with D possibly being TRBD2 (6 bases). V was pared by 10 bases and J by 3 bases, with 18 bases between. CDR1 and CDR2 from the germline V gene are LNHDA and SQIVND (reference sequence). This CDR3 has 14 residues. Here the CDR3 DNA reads TGTGCCACCAAGGACGTCGGGGGAAAAGAGACCCAGTACTTC. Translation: CATKDVGGKETQYF.